These 30 T cell receptor beta chains came from one sample sequenced in a study of T-cell reconstitution after alpha-beta-depleted transplantation in children. Unique molecular identifiers were incorporated into the prepared TCRbeta library. TCRdb processed the PCR reads anew with MiXCR; each CDR3 protein has one entry. Of about 190,000 distinct CDR3 sequences listed, over 5.5% are singletons. Material: PBMCs from the stem cell graft donor, obtained from the stem cell graft. The receptors shown here come from a human donor who donated a stem cell graft to a child with Wiskott-Aldrich syndrome.

This clonotype was observed once. The J gene is TRBJ2-7, the V gene TRBV23-1; a weak D match, TRBD1 (6 bases). TRBV23-1 is assigned to the ORF class and has an uncertain function. The CDR3 has 15 amino acids. The germline V and J ends were trimmed by 7 bases and 0 bases, with 16 bases remaining between them. Written as DNA, the CDR3 is TGCGCCAGCAACGATTGCACAGGGTCCTCCTACGAGCAGTACTTC. Its translation is CASNDCTGSSYEQYF.

This clonotype came up a few times. V and J are TRBV18 and TRBJ1-1, with 7 nucleotides matching TRBD1. J gave up 1 base and V 8 bases, and 10 bases lay outside the gene matches. Germline V CDR1 and CDR2: KGHSH, LQKENI. The CDR3 runs 15 residues. CDR3 amino acids: CASRSQTGRNTEAFF. The CDR3 DNA reads as TGTGCCAGCAGATCCCAGACAGGGAGGAACACTGAAGCTTTCTTT.

This clonotype has ten or more counts. The chain combines TRBV2 with TRBJ1-1, with a possible D match to TRBD1 (6 bases). The CDR3 covers 13 residues. Trimming shortened V by 8 bases and J by 4 bases, and 14 bases separated the two germline ends. Germline assignment: CDR1 SNHLY and CDR2 FYNNEI. The CDR3 region has the DNA TGTGCCAGCGGACAGAACCCCTCCACTGAAGCTTTCTTT. The encoded protein is CASGQNPSTEAFF.

In this sample, this clonotype turned up many times. V usage is TRBV20-1 and J usage is TRBJ1-5; D is ambiguous. Trimming shortened V by 6 bases and J by 0 bases, and 9 bases separated the two germline ends. This CDR3 is built from 13 residues. Germline V gene sequence: CDR1 DFQATT, CDR2 SNEGSKA (reference sequence). CDR3 sequence reads: CSAQDYSNQPQHF. In DNA, the CDR3 is TGCAGTGCCCAAGACTATAGCAATCAGCCCCAGCATTTT.

This clonotype was recorded at least ten times. The rearrangement uses TRBV6-1 and TRBJ2-1; D gene ambiguous. Germline V CDR1 and CDR2: MNHNS, SASEGT. CDR3 length equals 15 residues. With 6 bases removed from V and 6 bases from J, the gap between germline ends came to 18 bases. The CDR3 reads CASSPLGDVRNEQFF. The DNA of the CDR3 is TGTGCCAGCAGCCCCTTGGGCGACGTACGCAATGAGCAGTTCTTC.

The rearrangement joins TRBV11-3 to TRBJ2-5; D is uncertain. With 1 base removed from V and 5 bases from J, the gap between germline ends came to 17 bases. This CDR3 is 16 amino acids long. From germline, CDR1 is SGHNT and CDR2 YENEEA. Here the CDR3 reads CASSLGSARLRETQYF. CDR3 DNA: TGTGCCAGCAGCTTAGGGTCGGCGCGGTTGAGGGAGACCCAGTACTTC.

In its sample, this clonotype was seen many times. The chain combines TRBV7-2 with TRBJ2-1; a possible D gene is TRBD2 (5 bases). CDR1 and CDR2 from the germline V gene are SGHTA and FQGNSA. V shed 5 bases and J shed 0 bases, with 17 bases lying between them. The CDR3 consists of 17 residues. DNA of the CDR3: TGTGCCAGCAGCACCCGACTAACTTCAAGCTCCTACAATGAGCAGTTCTTC. The encoded protein is CASSTRLTSSSYNEQFF.

This clonotype has ten or more counts. This chain joins TRBV5-1 and TRBJ2-7, with TRBD2 matching over 9 bases. Germline trimming cut 2 bases from V and 2 bases from J; bases unmatched to any gene: 2. The germline gives CDR1 SGHRS, CDR2 YFSETQ. This CDR3 spans 14 amino acids. CDR3 in DNA: TGCGCCAGCAGCTTAAGCGGGGGGACCTACGAGCAGTACTTC. Translation: CASSLSGGTYEQYF. Full variable domain (remainder filled in from reference TRBV5-1 and TRBJ2-7): KAGVTQTPRYLIKTRGQQVTLSCSPISGHRSVSWYQQTPGQGLQFLFEYFSETQRNKGNFPGRFSGRQFSNSRSEMNVSTLELGDSALYLCASSLSGGTYEQYFGPGTRLTVT.

This clonotype has only a few counts. This chain links TRBV30 with TRBJ2-7, with a possible D match to TRBD2 (6 bases). The CDR3 loop spans 14 amino acids. The germline V gene has CDR1 GTSNPN and CDR2 SVGIG (reference sequence). The V gene lost 0 bases and the J gene lost 3 bases, with 12 bases spanning the gap. DNA for the CDR3: TGTGCCTGGAGTGTTGGAGGGTTTATCTACGAGCAGTACTTC. As protein: CAWSVGGFIYEQYF.

Many counts were recorded for this clonotype. The rearrangement links TRBV7-2 to TRBJ2-7; D possibly uses TRBD1 or TRBD2 (5 bases each). Germline-derived CDR1 and CDR2 are SGHTA and FQGNSA. Trimming cost V 7 bases and J 0 bases, with 22 bases left between them. The CDR3 sequence is 17 residues long. In DNA form, the CDR3 reads TGTGCCAGCACCACAGGCCGTCCTAGCTCACACTCCTACGAGCAGTACTTC. Amino acids: CASTTGRPSSHSYEQYF.

The V call is TRBV12-3 or TRBV12-4, the J call TRBJ2-7, with D possibly called TRBD1 or TRBD2 (7 bases each). This CDR3 is 11 amino acids long. V was cut by 8 bases and J by 5 bases, with 10 bases left in between. As DNA, the CDR3 is TGTGCCAGCGGGAGGGGGCACGAGCAGTACTTC. Translated: CASGRGHEQYF.

The V gene is TRBV5-1, the J gene TRBJ2-1; the match to TRBD2 covers 9 bases. V lost 2 bases and J lost 7; bases outside the gene matches: 13. This CDR3 is 17 amino acids long. Per the germline V gene, CDR1 is SGHRS and CDR2 is YFSETQ. CDR3 DNA sequence: TGCGCCAGCAGCTTCTTAGGAATAGCGGGGGCCGTAAATGAGCAGTTCTTC. Encoded protein: CASSFLGIAGAVNEQFF.

This chain connects TRBV19 to TRBJ2-4, with D perhaps TRBD2 (5 bases). The CDR3 extends over 18 amino acids. The germline CDR1 and CDR2 sequences are LNHDA and SQIVND (reference sequence). Trimming removed 3 bases at V and 0 bases at J, with 18 bases between. The CDR3 DNA is TGTGCCAGTAGTATTAGCCCGGGTGAGGGTGAAGCCAAAAACATTCAGTACTTC. Amino acids: CASSISPGEGEAKNIQYF.

This clonotype was counted ten times or more. The chain links TRBV4-3 to TRBJ2-7, with D unresolved. V lost 0 bases and J 4 bases, leaving 7 bases between the germline ends. Germline V gives CDR1 LGHNA, CDR2 YSLEER. This CDR3 is 13 amino acids long. The CDR3 DNA sequence: TGCGCCAGCAGCCAAGAATCAGTTTACGAGCAGTACTTC. As protein: CASSQESVYEQYF.

This clonotype was observed many times. V gene TRBV29-1 combines with J gene TRBJ1-2; 7 bases map to TRBD1. In germline, CDR1 is SQVTM, CDR2 ANQGSEA. The V and J ends lost 7 bases and 6 bases, in that order; junction bases with no gene match: 5. The CDR3 consists of 11 residues. The CDR3 sequence is CSAKQGHGYTF. CDR3 nucleotide sequence: TGCAGCGCCAAACAGGGGCATGGCTACACCTTC.

This clonotype was seen repeatedly, ten times or more. The chain is built from TRBV7-9 and TRBJ2-7, with D possibly TRBD2 on 6 matching bases. Trimming removed 2 bases from V and 0 bases from J, with 11 bases in between. CDR3 length: 15 amino acids. Germline CDR1 and CDR2: SEHNR and FQNEAQ (reference sequence). CDR3 protein: CASSLYGGDSYEQYF. The CDR3 DNA follows: TGTGCCAGCAGCTTATATGGCGGGGACTCCTACGAGCAGTACTTC.

This clonotype was detected ten times or more. The chain recombines TRBV12-3 or TRBV12-4 with TRBJ1-2, with 11 nucleotides matching TRBD1. This CDR3 comprises 15 residues. J gave up 2 bases and V 3 bases, and 2 bases lay outside the gene matches. CDR3: CASSLDRGRNYGYTF. CDR3 sequence (DNA): TGTGCCAGCAGTTTGGACAGGGGGCGGAACTATGGCTACACCTTC.

There are many counts of this clonotype. This chain connects TRBV20-1 to TRBJ2-1; TRBD2 might be the D (5 bases). Trimming pared 0 bases from V and 12 bases from J, leaving 15 bases between. The CDR3 consists of 13 residues. Germline V gene sequence: CDR1 DFQATT, CDR2 SNEGSKA (reference sequence). CDR3: CSARDSLFRGQFF. The CDR3 nucleotides read TGCAGTGCTAGAGATTCCCTCTTTCGGGGGCAGTTCTTC.

This clonotype was detected ten times or more. It is likely a read error, because the conserved phenylalanine at the end of the CDR3 is missing. Because the CDR3's place on the DNA is in doubt, the DNA is left out and the CDR3 is given as listed by TCRdb. This sequence joins TRBV7-9 and TRBJ2-1; whether TRBD1, the table's D call, matches the DNA was not checked. Germline loops: CDR1 SEHNR, CDR2 FQNEAQ (reference sequence). The CDR3 is 12 amino acids long, termini counted. CDR3 sequence reads: CASSYLPGIGAL.

This clonotype was found many times. The chain combines TRBV27 with TRBJ2-3, with 7 bases identical to TRBD2. The CDR3 has 14 residues. Per the germline V gene, CDR1 is MNHEY and CDR2 is SMNVEV (reference sequence). The V segment lost 6 bases and the J segment 5 bases; nucleotides outside the gene matches: 8. DNA of the CDR3: TGTGCCAGCAGCCCAGCGGGGTTGGTAGATACGCAGTATTTT. Translation gives CASSPAGLVDTQYF.

This clonotype was seen repeatedly, ten times or more. The chain combines TRBV5-1 with TRBJ1-1; D might be TRBD1 (5 bases). V lost 4 bases and J 4 bases, leaving 14 bases between the germline ends. CDR1 and CDR2 from the germline V gene are SGHRS and YFSETQ. This CDR3 has 14 residues. The CDR3: CASSISGRVTEAFF. DNA of the CDR3: TGCGCCAGCAGCATATCGGGCAGGGTCACTGAAGCTTTCTTT.

Ten or more counts support this clonotype. The V call is TRBV5-1, the J call TRBJ2-1, with 10 bases fitting TRBD1. V lost 4 bases to trimming and J lost 8 bases; unmatched junction nucleotides: 6. CDR3 length: 14 amino acids. The germline V gene has CDR1 SGHRS and CDR2 YFSETQ. The CDR3 region is CASSTGQGRDEQFF. As DNA, the CDR3 is TGCGCCAGCAGCACGGGACAGGGGAGGGATGAGCAGTTCTTC.

Many counts were recorded for this clonotype. J is TRBJ2-3 and V is TRBV12-3 or TRBV12-4, with a weak D call TRBD1 (5 bases). The CDR3 is made up of 12 amino acids. V was shortened by 5 bases and J by 4 bases, with 7 bases between the two germline ends. This CDR3 reads CASSLQADTQYF. CDR3 coding DNA: TGTGCCAGCAGTCTACAGGCAGATACGCAGTATTTT.

This clonotype was counted ten times or more. CDR3: CSASSRRANTEAFF. The CDR3 DNA reads as TGCAGTGCTAGTTCCCGCAGGGCGAACACTGAAGCTTTCTTT. This chain links TRBV20-1 with TRBJ1-1, with D perhaps matching TRBD1 (5 bases). Germline CDR1 DFQATT, CDR2 SNEGSKA (reference sequence). CDR3 length equals 14 residues. The V end lost 3 bases, the J end lost 1 base, and 12 bases lay between the germline ends.

This chain links TRBV27 with TRBJ2-2, with D possibly matching TRBD1 (6 bases). The V end was cut by 5 bases, the J end by 2 bases, with 12 bases between. In germline, CDR1 is MNHEY, CDR2 SMNVEV (reference sequence). This CDR3 contains 15 residues. CDR3 in amino acids: CASSRPGQNTGELFF. CDR3 bases: TGTGCCAGCAGTCGACCGGGACAAAACACCGGGGAGCTGTTTTTT.

This clonotype was counted many times. The J gene is TRBJ1-2, the V gene TRBV20-1; no definite D call. The CDR3 loop spans 14 amino acids. CDR1 and CDR2 (germline): DFQATT, SNEGSKA (reference sequence). The V and J ends lost 3 bases and 3 bases respectively, with 14 bases between them. CDR3 sequence reads: CSARKEDDYYGYTF. The CDR3 coding sequence is TGCAGTGCTAGGAAGGAAGACGACTACTATGGCTACACCTTC.

This clonotype was counted at least ten times. The chain couples TRBV16 to TRBJ2-7; weak D call: TRBD2 (6 bases). Germline V gene data show CDR1 as KGHSY and CDR2 as FQNENV. The CDR3 spans 14 residues. The V gene lost 1 base and the J gene lost 5 bases, with 12 bases spanning the gap. Written as DNA, the CDR3 is TGTGCCAGCAGCCAATGGCACTCGGGGGACGAGCAGTACTTC. This gives the protein CASSQWHSGDEQYF.

This clonotype was seen at least ten times. J is TRBJ2-2 and V is TRBV20-1; 8 nucleotides line up with TRBD1. V shed 1 base and J 1 base; nucleotides not matched to a gene: 5. The CDR3 contains 16 residues. Per germline, CDR1 DFQATT and CDR2 SNEGSKA (reference sequence). The CDR3 spells CSARAVGTGNTGELFF. The CDR3 region has the DNA TGCAGTGCTAGAGCCGTCGGGACAGGGAACACCGGGGAGCTGTTTTTT.

There are many counts of this clonotype. The chain uses TRBV6-4 and TRBJ2-1; 10 bases align to TRBD2. From germline, CDR1 is MRHNA and CDR2 SNTAGT. Losses at the gene ends were 4 bases for V and 4 bases for J; bases not matched to a gene: 4. The CDR3 totals 15 residues. The CDR3, as DNA: TGTGCCAGCAGTGGGGCTAGCGGGGGATACAATGAGCAGTTCTTC. Translated: CASSGASGGYNEQFF.

This clonotype was seen at least ten times. The chain links TRBV10-3 to TRBJ2-5; 12 nucleotides align to TRBD2. V lost 0 bases to trimming and J lost 3 bases; unmatched junction nucleotides: 2. Germline values: CDR1 ENHRY, CDR2 SYGVKD. The CDR3 is 16 residues long. Here the CDR3 reads CAISESASGGEETQYF. The CDR3 DNA follows: TGTGCCATCAGTGAGTCGGCTAGCGGGGGGGAAGAGACCCAGTACTTC.